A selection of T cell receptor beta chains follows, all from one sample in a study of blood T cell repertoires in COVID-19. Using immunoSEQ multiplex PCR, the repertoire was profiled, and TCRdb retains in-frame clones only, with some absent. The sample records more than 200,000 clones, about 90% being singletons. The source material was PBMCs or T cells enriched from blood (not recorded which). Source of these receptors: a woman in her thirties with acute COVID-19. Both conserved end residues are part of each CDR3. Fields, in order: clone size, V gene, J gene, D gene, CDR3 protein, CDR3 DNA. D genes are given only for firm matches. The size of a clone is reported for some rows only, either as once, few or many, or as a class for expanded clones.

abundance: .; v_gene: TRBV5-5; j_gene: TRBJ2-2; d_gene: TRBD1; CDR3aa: CASSLDDRDTMRGELFF; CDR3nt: TGTGCCAGCAGCTTGGATGACAGGGACACTATGCGCGGGGAGCTGTTTTTT
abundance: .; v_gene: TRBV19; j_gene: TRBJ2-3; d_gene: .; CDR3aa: CASSIVWKRRITDTQYF; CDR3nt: TGTGCCAGTAGTATAGTCTGGAAGCGTAGAATCACAGATACGCAGTATTTT
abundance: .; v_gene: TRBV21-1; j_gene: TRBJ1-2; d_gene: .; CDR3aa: CASSKDRVGYTF; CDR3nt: TGTGCCAGCAGCAAAGACAGGGTTGGCTACACCTTC
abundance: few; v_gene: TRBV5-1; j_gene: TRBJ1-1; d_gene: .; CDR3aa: CASSTDPNTEAFF; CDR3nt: TGCGCCAGCAGCACAGACCCGAACACTGAAGCTTTCTTT
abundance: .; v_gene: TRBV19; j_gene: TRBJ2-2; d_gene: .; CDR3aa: CASSISPGISTGELFF; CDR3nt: TGTGCCAGTAGTATATCTCCAGGGATAAGTACCGGGGAGCTGTTTTTT
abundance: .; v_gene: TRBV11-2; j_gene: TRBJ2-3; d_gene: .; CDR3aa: CASSLDTGTDTQYF; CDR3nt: TGTGCCAGCAGCTTAGATACGGGGACAGATACGCAGTATTTT
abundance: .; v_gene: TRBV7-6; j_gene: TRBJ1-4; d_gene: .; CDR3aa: CASSFGPERGEKLFF; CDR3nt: TGTGCCAGCAGCTTCGGCCCGGAAAGAGGGGAAAAACTGTTTTTT
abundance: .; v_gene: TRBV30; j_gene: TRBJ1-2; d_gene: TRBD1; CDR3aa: CAWTSFGTGNYGYTF; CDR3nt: TGTGCCTGGACCTCCTTCGGGACAGGGAACTATGGCTACACCTTC
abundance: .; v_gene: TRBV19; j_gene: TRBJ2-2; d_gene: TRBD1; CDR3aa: CASSEAWDRGPGELFF; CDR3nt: TGTGCCAGTAGTGAGGCTTGGGACAGGGGGCCTGGGGAGCTGTTTTTT
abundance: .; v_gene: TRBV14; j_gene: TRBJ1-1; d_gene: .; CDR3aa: CASSQGSRGPNTEAFF; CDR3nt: TGTGCCAGCAGCCAAGGGTCCAGGGGACCTAACACTGAAGCTTTCTTT
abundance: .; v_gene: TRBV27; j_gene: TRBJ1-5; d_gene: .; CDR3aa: CASSRGGAFGNQPQHF; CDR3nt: TGTGCCAGCAGCCGAGGCGGGGCTTTCGGCAATCAGCCCCAGCATTTT
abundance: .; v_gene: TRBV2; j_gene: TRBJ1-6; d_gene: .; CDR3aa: CASGSPSSYNSPLHF; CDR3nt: TGTGCCTCTGGGAGCCCGAGCTCCTATAATTCACCCCTCCACTTT
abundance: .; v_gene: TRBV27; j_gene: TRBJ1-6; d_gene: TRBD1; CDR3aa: CASSPGTGGSSPLHF; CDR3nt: TGTGCCAGCAGTCCGGGGACAGGGGGAAGTTCACCCCTCCACTTT
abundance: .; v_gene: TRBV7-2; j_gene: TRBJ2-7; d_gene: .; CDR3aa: CASSQRTEPYEQYF; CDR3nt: TGTGCCAGCAGTCAACGGACAGAGCCCTACGAGCAGTACTTC
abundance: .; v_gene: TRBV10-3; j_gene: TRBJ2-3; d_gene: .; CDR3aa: CATHETDTQYF; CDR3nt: TGTGCCACGCACGAGACAGATACGCAGTATTTT
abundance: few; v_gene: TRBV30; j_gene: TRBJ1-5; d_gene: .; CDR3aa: CAWSGKGLGQPQHF; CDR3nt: TGTGCCTGGAGTGGAAAGGGGCTTGGTCAGCCCCAGCATTTT
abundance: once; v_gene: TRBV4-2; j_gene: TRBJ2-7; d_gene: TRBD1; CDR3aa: CASSHNRGSSYEQYF; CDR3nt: TGTGCCAGCAGCCATAACAGGGGGAGCTCCTACGAGCAGTACTTC
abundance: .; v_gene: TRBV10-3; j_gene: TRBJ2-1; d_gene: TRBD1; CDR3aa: CAMRPGTGQNRDEQFF; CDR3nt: TGTGCCATGCGCCCCGGGACAGGCCAGAACCGGGATGAGCAGTTCTTC
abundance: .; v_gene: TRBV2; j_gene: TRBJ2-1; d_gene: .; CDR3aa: CASSEIETGNNEQFF; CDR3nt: TGTGCCAGCAGTGAGATAGAGACAGGAAACAATGAGCAGTTCTTC
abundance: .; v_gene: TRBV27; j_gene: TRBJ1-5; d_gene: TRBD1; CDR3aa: CASRTGGGGNQPQHF; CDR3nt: TGTGCCAGCAGGACAGGGGGCGGAGGCAATCAGCCCCAGCATTTT
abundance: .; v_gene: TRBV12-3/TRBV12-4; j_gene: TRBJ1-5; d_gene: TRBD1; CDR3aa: CASSFTGGQPQHF; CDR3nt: TGTGCCAGCAGCTTCACAGGGGGTCAGCCCCAGCATTTT
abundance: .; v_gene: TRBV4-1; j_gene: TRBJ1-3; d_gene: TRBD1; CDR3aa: CASSQERPGTGLQTSRNTIYF; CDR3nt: TGCGCCAGCAGCCAAGAGAGACCCGGGACAGGGCTTCAAACAAGCCGAAACACCATATATTTT
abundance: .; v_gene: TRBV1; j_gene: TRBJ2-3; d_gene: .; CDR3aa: CTSSQDSGTDTQYF; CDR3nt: TGCACCAGCAGCCAAGATAGCGGCACAGATACGCAGTATTTT
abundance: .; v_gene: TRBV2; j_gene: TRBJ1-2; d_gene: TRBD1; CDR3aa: CASSEGGQGYGYTF; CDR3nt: TGTGCCAGCAGTGAAGGGGGACAGGGTTATGGCTACACCTTC
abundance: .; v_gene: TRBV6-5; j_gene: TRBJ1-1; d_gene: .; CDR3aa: CASTPGGGRSTEAFF; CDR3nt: TGTGCCAGCACTCCCGGGGGGGGACGGAGCACTGAAGCTTTCTTT
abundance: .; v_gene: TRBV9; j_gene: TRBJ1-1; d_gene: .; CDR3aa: CASSVVPSETEAFF; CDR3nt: TGTGCCAGCAGCGTAGTCCCCAGCGAGACTGAAGCTTTCTTT
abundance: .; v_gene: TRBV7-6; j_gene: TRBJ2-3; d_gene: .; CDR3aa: CASSPTSRTQYF; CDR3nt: TGTGCCAGCAGCCCGACAAGCCGGACGCAGTATTTT
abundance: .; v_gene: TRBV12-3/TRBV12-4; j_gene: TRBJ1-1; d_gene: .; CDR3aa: CASSLGSAEAFF; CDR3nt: TGTGCCAGCAGTTTAGGGAGCGCTGAAGCTTTCTTT
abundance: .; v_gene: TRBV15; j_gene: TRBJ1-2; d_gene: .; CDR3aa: CATSTAAGGYTF; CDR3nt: TGTGCCACCAGCACGGCAGCGGGCGGCTACACCTTC
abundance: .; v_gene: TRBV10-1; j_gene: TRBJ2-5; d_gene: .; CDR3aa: CASSDPDSQETQYF; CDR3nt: TGCGCCAGCAGTGATCCCGACAGCCAAGAGACCCAGTACTTC
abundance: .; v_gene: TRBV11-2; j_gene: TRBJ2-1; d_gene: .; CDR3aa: CASSLDNEQFF; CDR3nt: TGTGCCAGCAGCCTCGACAATGAGCAGTTCTTC